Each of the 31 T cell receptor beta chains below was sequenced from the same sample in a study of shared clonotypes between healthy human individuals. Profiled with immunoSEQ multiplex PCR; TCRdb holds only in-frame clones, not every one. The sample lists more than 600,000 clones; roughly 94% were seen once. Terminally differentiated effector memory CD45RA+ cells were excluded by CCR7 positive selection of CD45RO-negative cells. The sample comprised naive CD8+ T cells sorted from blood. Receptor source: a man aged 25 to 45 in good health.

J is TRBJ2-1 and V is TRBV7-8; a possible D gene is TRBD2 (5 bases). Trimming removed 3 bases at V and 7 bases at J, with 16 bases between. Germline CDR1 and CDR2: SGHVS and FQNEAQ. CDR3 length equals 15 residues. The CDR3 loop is CASSLVPSRTNEQFF. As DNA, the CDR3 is TGTGCCAGCAGCTTGGTGCCTTCGCGGACTAATGAGCAGTTCTTC.

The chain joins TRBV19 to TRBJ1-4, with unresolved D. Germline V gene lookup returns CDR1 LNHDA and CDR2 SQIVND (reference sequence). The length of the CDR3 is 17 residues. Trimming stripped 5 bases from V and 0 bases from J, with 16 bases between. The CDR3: CASSALARETTNEKLFF. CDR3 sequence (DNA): TGTGCCAGTAGTGCTCTTGCCAGAGAAACAACTAATGAAAAACTGTTTTTT.

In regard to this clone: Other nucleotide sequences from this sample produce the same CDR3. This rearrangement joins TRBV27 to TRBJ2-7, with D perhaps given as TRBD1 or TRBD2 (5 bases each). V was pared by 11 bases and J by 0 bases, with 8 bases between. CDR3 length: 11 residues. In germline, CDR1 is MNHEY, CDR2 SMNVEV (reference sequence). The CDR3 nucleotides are TGTGCCTCTGGGGGCTCCTACGAGCAGTACTTC. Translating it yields CASGGSYEQYF.

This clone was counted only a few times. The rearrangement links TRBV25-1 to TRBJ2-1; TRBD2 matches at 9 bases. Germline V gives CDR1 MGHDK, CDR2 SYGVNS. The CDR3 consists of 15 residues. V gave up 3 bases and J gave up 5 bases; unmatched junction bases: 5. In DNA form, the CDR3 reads TGTGCCAGCAGTGATCTAGCGGGACTCCACAATGAGCAGTTCTTC. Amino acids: CASSDLAGLHNEQFF. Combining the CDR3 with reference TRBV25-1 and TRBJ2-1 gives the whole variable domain EADIYQTPRYLVIGTGKKITLECSQTMGHDKMYWYQQDPGMELHLIHYSYGVNSTEKGDLSSESTVSRIRTEHFPLTLESARPSHTSQYLCASSDLAGLHNEQFFGPGTRLTVL.

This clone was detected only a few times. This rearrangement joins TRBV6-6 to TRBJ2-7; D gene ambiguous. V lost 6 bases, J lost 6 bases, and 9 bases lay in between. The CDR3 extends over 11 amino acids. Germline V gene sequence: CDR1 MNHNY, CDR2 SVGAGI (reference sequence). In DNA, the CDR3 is TGTGCCAGCAGCTGGGATGGCGAGCAGTACTTC. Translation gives CASSWDGEQYF.

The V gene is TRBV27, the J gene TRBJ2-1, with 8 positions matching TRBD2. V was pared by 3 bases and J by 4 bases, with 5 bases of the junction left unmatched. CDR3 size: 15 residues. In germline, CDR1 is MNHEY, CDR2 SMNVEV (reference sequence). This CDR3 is CASSLSGSLYNEQFF. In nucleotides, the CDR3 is TGTGCCAGCAGTTTGAGCGGGAGTTTGTACAATGAGCAGTTCTTC.

The chain's CDR3 is CASSFRQGGLEKLFF. For the CDR3, the DNA is TGTGCCAGCAGTTTCCGACAGGGTGGGTTAGAAAAACTGTTTTTT. The chain recombines TRBV28 with TRBJ1-4; 7 bases match TRBD1. The CDR3 contains 15 residues. The V gene end was trimmed by 3 bases and the J gene end by 8 bases; junction bases not matched to a gene: 9. Germline CDR1 and CDR2: MDHEN and SYDVKM.

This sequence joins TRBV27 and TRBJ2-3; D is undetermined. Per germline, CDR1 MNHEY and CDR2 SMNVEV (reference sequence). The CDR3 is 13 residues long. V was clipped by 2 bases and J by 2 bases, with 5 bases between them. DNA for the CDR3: TGTGCCAGCAGTTTAACCAACACAGATACGCAGTATTTT. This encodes CASSLTNTDTQYF.

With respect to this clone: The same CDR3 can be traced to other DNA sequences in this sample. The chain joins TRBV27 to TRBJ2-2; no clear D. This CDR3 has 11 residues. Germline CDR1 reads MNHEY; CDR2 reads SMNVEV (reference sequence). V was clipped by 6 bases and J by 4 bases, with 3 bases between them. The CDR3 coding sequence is TGTGCCAGCAGCCTCACCGGGGAGCTGTTTTTT. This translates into CASSLTGELFF.

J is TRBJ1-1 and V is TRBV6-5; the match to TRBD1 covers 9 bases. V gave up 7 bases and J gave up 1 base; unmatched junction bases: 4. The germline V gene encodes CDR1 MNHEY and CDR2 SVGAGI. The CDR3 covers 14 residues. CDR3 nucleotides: TGTGCCAGCAATATACAGGGGGCGAACACTGAAGCTTTCTTT. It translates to CASNIQGANTEAFF.

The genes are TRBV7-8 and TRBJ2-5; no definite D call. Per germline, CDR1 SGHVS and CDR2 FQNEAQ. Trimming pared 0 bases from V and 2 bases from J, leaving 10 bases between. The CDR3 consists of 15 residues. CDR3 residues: CASSLARRLQETQYF. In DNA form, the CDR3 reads TGTGCCAGCAGCTTAGCCAGACGACTGCAAGAGACCCAGTACTTC.

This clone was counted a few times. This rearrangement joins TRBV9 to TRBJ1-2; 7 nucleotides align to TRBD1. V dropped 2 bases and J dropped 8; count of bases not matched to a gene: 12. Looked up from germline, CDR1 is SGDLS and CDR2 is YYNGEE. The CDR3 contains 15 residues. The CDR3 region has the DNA TGTGCCAGCAGCGTTGGGGGACAGTCGGTCGAAGGCTACACCTTC. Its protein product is CASSVGGQSVEGYTF.

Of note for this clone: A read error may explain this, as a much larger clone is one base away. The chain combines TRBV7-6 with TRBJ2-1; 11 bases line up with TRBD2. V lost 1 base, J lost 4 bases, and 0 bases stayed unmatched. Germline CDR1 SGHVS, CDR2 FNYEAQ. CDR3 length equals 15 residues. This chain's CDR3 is CASSLGLAGYNEQFF. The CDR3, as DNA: TGTGCCAGCAGCTTAGGACTAGCGGGATACAATGAGCAGTTCTTC.

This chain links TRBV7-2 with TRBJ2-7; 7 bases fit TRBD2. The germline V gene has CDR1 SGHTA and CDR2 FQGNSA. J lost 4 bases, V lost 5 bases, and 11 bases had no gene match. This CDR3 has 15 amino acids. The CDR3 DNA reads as TGTGCCAGCAGCCCTGGCCCGCGGGAGAGTTACGAGCAGTACTTC. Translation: CASSPGPRESYEQYF.

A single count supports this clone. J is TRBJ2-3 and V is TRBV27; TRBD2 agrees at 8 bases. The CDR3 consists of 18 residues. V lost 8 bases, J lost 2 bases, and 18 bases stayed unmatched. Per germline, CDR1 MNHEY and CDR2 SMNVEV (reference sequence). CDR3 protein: CASLPSGPGPSFTDTQYF. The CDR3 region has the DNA TGTGCCAGCCTACCTAGCGGGCCAGGTCCTTCTTTCACAGATACGCAGTATTTT.

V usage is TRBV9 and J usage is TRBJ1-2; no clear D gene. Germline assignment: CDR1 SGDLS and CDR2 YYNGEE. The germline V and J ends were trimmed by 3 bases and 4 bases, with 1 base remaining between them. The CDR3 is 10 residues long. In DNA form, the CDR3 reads TGTGCCAGCAGCGCCTATGGCTACACCTTC. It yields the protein CASSAYGYTF.

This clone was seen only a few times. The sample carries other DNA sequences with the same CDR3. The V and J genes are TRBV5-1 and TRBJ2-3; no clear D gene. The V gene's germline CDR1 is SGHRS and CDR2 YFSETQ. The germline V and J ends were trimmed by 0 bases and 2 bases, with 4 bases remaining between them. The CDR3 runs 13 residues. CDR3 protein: CASSLVPTDTQYF. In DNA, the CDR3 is TGCGCCAGCAGCTTGGTTCCCACAGATACGCAGTATTTT.

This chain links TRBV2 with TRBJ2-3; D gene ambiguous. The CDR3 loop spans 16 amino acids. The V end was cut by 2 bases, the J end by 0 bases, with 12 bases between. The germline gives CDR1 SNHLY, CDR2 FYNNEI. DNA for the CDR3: TGTGCCAGCAGTGAATCTGTACCCACAAGCACAGATACGCAGTATTTT. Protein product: CASSESVPTSTDTQYF.

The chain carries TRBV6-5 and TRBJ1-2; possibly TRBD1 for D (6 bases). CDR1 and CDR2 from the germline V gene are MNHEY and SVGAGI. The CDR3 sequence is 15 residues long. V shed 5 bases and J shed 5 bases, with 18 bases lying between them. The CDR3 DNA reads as TGTGCCAGCAGTGCCCGAGCAGGGGAGATATATGGCTACACCTTC. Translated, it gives CASSARAGEIYGYTF.

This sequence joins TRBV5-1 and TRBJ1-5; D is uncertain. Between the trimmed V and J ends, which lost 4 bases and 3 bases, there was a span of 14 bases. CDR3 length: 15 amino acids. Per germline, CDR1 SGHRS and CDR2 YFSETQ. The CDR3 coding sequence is TGCGCCAGCAGCGTTGGACCCGGAATCAATCAGCCCCAGCATTTT. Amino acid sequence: CASSVGPGINQPQHF.

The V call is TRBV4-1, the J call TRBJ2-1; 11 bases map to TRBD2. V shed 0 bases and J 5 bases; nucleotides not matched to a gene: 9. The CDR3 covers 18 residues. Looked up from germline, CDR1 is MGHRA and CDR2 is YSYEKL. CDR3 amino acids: CASSQDPDLAGGDNEQFF. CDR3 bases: TGCGCCAGCAGCCAAGACCCAGATCTAGCGGGAGGTGACAATGAGCAGTTCTTC.

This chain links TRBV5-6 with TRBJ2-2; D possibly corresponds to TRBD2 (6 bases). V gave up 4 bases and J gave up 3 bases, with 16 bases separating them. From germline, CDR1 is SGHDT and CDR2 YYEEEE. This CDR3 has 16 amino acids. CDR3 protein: CASSPLGGSYTGELFF. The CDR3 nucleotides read TGTGCCAGCAGCCCCCTGGGGGGATCGTACACCGGGGAGCTGTTTTTT.

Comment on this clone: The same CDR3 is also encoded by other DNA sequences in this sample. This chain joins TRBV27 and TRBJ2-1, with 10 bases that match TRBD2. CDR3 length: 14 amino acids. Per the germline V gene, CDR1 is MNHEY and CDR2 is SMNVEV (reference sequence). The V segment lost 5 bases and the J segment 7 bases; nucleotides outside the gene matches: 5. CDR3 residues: CASSPRTSGNEQFF. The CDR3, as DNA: TGTGCCAGCAGTCCCCGGACTAGCGGAAATGAGCAGTTCTTC.

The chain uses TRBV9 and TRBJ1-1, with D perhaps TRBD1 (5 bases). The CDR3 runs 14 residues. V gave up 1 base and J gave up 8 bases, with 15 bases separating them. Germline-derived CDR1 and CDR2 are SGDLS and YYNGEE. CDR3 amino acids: CASSVFGGAGEAFF. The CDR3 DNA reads TGTGCCAGCAGCGTATTTGGTGGGGCAGGGGAAGCTTTCTTT.

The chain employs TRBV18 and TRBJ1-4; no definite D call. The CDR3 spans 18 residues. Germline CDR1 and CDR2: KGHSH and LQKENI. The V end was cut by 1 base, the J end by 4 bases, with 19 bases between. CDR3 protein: CASSPLDRGNSLNEKLFF. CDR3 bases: TGTGCCAGCTCACCACTTGACCGTGGGAACAGCCTTAATGAAAAACTGTTTTTT. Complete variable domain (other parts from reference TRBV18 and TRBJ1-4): NAGVMQNPRHLVRRRGQEARLRCSPMKGHSHVYWYRQLPEEGLKFMVYLQKENIIDESGMPKERFSAEFPKEGPSILRIQQVVRGDSAAYFCASSPLDRGNSLNEKLFFGSGTQLSVL.

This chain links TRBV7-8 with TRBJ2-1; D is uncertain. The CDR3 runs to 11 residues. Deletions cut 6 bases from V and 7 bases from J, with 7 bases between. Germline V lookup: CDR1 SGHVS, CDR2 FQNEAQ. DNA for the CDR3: TGTGCCAGCAGGGAAATTAATGAGCAGTTCTTC. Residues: CASREINEQFF.

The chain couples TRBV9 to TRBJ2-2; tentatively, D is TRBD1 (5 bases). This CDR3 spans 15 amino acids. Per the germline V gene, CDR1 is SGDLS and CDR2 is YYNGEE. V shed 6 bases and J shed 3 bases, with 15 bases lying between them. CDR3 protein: CASTQKGLDTGELFF. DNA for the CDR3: TGTGCCAGCACCCAAAAGGGGCTGGACACCGGGGAGCTGTTTTTT.

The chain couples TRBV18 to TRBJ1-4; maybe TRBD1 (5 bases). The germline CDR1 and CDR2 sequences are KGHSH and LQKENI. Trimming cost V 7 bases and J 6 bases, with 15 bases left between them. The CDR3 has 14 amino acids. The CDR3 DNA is TGTGCCAGCTTAACAGGCGGATCTGATGAAAAACTGTTTTTT. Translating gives CASLTGGSDEKLFF.

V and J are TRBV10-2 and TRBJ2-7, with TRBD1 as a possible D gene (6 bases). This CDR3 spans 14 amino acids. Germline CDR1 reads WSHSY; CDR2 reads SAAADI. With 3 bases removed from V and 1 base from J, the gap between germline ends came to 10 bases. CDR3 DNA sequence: TGCGCCAGCAGTGAACAGGGTCCGTCCTACGAGCAGTACTTC. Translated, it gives CASSEQGPSYEQYF.

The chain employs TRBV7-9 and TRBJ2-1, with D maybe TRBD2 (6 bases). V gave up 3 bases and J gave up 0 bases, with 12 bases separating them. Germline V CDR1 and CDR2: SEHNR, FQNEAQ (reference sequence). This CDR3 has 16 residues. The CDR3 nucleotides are TGTGCCAGCAGCTTGGGCGGGGCGAGCTCCTACAATGAGCAGTTCTTC. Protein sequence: CASSLGGASSYNEQFF.

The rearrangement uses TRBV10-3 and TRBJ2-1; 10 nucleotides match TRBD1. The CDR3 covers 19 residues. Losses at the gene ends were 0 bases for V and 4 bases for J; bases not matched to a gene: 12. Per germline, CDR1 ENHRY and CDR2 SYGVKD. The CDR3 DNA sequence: TGTGCCATCAGTGAGTCCGGCCGACTGGACAGGGGGATTTACAATGAGCAGTTCTTC. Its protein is CAISESGRLDRGIYNEQFF.